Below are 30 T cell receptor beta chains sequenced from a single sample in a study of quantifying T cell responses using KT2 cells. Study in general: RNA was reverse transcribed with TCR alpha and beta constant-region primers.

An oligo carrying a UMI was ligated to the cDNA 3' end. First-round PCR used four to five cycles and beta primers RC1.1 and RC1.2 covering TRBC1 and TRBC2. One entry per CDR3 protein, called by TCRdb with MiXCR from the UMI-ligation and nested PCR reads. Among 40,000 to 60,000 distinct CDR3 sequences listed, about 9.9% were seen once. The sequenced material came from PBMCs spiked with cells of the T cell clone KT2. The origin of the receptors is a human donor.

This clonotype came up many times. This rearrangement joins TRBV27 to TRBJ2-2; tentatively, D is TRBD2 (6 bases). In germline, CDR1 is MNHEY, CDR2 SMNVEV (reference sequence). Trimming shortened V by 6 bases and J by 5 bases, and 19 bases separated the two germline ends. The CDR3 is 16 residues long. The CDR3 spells CASSLLRDLPTGELFF. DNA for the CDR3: TGTGCCAGCAGCCTCCTCCGGGACTTACCAACCGGGGAGCTGTTTTTT.

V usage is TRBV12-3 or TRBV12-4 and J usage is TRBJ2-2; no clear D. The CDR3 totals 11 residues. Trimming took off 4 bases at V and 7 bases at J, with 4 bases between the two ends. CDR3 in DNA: TGTGCCAGCAGTTGTAACGGGGAGCTGTTTTTT. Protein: CASSCNGELFF.

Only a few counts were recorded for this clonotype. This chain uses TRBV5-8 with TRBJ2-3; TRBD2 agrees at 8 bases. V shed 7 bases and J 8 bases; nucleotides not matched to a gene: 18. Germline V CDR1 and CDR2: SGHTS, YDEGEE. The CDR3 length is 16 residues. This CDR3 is CASHLVLAGPLPTQYF. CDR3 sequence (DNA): TGTGCCAGCCACTTGGTATTAGCGGGACCTCTGCCTACGCAGTATTTT.

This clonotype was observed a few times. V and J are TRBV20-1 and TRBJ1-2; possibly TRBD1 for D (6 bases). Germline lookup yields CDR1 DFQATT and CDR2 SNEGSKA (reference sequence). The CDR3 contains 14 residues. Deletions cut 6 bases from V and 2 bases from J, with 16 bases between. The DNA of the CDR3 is TGCAGTGCCCCTCCACCGGGACACAACTATGGCTACACCTTC. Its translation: CSAPPPGHNYGYTF.

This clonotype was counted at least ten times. CDR3 nucleotide sequence: TGTGCCAGCAGCTGGACAGGGGGGACTGAAGCTTTCTTT. Amino acids: CASSWTGGTEAFF. This chain connects TRBV5-5 to TRBJ1-1; 10 nucleotides match TRBD1. V was clipped by 3 bases and J by 5 bases; unmatched bases: 1. CDR1 and CDR2 from the germline V gene are SGHKS and YYEKEE (reference sequence). This CDR3 has 13 residues.

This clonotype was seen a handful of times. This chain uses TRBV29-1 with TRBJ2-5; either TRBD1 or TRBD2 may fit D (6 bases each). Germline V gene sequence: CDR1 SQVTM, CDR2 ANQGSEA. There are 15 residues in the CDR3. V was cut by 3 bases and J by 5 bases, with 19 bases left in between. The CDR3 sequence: CSVDELRGARETQYF. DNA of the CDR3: TGCAGCGTTGACGAGCTTAGGGGGGCCAGGGAGACCCAGTACTTC.

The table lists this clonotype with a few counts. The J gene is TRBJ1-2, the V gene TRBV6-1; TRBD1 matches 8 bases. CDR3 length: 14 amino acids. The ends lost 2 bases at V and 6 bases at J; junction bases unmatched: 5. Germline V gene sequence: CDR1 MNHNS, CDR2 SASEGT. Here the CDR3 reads CASSESKTGDGYTF. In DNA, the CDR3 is TGTGCCAGCAGTGAAAGTAAGACAGGGGATGGCTACACCTTC.

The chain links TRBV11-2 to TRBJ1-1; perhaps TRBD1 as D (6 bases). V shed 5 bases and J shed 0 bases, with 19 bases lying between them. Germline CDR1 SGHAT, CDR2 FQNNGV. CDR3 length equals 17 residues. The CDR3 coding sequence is TGTGCCAGCAGCATAAGGGGGTTGGCCAGAATGAACACTGAAGCTTTCTTT. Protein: CASSIRGLARMNTEAFF.

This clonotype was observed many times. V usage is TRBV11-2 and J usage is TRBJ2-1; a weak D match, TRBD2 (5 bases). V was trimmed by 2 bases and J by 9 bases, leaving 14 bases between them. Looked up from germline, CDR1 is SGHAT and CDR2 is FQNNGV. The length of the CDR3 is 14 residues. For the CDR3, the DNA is TGTGCCAGCAGCTTAAGCTCGGGGAGCGGTGAGCAGTTCTTC. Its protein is CASSLSSGSGEQFF. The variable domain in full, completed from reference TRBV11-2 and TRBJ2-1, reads EAGVAQSPRYKIIEKRQSVAFWCNPISGHATLYWYQQILGQGPKLLIQFQNNGVVDDSQLPKDRFSAERLKGVDSTLKIQPAKLEDSAVYLCASSLSSGSGEQFFGPGTRLTVL.

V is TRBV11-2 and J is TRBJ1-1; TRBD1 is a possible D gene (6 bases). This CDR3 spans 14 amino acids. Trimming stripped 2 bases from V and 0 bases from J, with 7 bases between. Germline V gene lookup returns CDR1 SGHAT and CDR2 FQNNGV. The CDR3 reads CASSLQGLNTEAFF. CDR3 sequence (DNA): TGTGCCAGCAGCTTACAGGGGCTGAACACTGAAGCTTTCTTT. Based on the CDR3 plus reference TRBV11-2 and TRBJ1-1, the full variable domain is EAGVAQSPRYKIIEKRQSVAFWCNPISGHATLYWYQQILGQGPKLLIQFQNNGVVDDSQLPKDRFSAERLKGVDSTLKIQPAKLEDSAVYLCASSLQGLNTEAFFGQGTRLTVV.

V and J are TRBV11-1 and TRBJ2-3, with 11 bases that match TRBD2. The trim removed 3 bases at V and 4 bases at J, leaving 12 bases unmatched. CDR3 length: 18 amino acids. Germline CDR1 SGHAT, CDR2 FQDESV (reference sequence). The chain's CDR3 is CASSLRPGLAARADTQYF. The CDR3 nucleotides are TGTGCCAGCAGCTTGAGACCGGGACTAGCGGCCCGCGCAGATACGCAGTATTTT.

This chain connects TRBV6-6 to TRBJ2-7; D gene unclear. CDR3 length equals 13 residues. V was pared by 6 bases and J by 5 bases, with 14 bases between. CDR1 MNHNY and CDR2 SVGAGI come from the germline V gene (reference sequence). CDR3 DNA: TGTGCCAGCAGGGCAGACCCGGCGAACGAGCAGTACTTC. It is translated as CASRADPANEQYF.

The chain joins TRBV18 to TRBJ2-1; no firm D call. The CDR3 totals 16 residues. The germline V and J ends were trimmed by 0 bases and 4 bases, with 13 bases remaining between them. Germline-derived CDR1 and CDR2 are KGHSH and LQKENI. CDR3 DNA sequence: TGTGCCAGCTCACCACCTCCCTTTAGCTGTTACAATGAGCAGTTCTTC. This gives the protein CASSPPPFSCYNEQFF.

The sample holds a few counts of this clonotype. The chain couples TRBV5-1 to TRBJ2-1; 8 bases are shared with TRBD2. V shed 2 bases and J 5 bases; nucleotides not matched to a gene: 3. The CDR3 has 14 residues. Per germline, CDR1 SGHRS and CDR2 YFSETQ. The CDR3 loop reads CASSLALADNEQFF. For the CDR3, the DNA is TGCGCCAGCAGCTTAGCACTAGCGGACAATGAGCAGTTCTTC.

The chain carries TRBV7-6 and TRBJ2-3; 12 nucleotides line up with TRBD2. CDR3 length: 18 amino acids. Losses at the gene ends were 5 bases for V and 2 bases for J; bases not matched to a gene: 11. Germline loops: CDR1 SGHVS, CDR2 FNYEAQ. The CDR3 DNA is TGTGCCAGCAGCCCCTCCCTAGCGGGGGGGCCCTCCACAGATACGCAGTATTTT. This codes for CASSPSLAGGPSTDTQYF.

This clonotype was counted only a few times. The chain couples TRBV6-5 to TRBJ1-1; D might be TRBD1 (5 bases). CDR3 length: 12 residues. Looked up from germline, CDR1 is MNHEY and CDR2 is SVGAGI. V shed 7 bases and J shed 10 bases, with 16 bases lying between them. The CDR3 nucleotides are TGTGCCAGCAAAACCCAGGGTATGGGAGCTTTCTTT. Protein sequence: CASKTQGMGAFF.

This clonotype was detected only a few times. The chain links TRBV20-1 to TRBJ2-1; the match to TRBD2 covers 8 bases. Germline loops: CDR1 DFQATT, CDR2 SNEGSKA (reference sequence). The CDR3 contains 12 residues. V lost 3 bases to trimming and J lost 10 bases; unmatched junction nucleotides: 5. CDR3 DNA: TGCAGTGCTAGGTACCTAGCGGGCGAGCAGTTCTTC. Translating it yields CSARYLAGEQFF.

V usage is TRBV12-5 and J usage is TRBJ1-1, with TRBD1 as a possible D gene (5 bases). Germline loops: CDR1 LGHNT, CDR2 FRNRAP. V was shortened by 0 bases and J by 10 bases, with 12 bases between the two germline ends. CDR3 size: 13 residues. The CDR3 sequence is CASGLVQRGIAFF. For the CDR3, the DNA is TGTGCTAGTGGTTTGGTACAGAGGGGAATAGCTTTCTTT.

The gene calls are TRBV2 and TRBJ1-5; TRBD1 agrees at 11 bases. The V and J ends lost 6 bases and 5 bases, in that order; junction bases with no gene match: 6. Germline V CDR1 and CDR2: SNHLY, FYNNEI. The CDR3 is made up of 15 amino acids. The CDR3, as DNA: TGTGCCAGCAGCGCTAGGACAGGGGGCCATCAGCCCCAGCATTTT. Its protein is CASSARTGGHQPQHF.

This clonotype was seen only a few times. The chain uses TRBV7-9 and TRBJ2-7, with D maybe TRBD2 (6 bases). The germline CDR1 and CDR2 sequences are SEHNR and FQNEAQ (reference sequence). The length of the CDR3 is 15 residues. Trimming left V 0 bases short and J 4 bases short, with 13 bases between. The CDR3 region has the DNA TGTGCCAGCAGCTTAGCGCCTAGCGTGACGTACGAGCAGTACTTC. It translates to CASSLAPSVTYEQYF.

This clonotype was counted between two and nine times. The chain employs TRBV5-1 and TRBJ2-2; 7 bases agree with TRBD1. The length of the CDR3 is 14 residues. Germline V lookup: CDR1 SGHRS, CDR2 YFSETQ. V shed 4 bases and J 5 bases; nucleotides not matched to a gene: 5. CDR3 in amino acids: CASSAGQVTGELFF. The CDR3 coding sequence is TGCGCCAGCAGCGCCGGACAGGTTACCGGGGAGCTGTTTTTT.

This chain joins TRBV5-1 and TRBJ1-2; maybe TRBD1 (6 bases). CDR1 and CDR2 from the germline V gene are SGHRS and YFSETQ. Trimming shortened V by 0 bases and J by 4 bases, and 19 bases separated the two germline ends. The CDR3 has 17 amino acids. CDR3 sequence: CASSLGQGTGSGYGYTF. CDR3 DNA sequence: TGCGCCAGCAGCTTGGGTCAGGGAACAGGGAGTGGCTATGGCTACACCTTC. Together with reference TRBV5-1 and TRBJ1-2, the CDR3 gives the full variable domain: KAGVTQTPRYLIKTRGQQVTLSCSPISGHRSVSWYQQTPGQGLQFLFEYFSETQRNKGNFPGRFSGRQFSNSRSEMNVSTLELGDSALYLCASSLGQGTGSGYGYTFGSGTRLTVV.

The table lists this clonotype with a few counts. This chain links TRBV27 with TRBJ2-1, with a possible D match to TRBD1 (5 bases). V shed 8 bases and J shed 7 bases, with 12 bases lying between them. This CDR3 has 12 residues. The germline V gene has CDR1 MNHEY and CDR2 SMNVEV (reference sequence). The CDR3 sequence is CASGIRGNEQFF. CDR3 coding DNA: TGTGCCAGCGGGATTAGGGGAAATGAGCAGTTCTTC.

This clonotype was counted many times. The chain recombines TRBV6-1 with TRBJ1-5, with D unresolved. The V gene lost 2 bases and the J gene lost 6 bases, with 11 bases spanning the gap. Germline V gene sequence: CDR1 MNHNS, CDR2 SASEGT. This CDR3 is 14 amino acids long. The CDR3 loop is CASSEPLRGQPQHF. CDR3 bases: TGTGCCAGCAGTGAACCTTTACGGGGTCAGCCCCAGCATTTT.

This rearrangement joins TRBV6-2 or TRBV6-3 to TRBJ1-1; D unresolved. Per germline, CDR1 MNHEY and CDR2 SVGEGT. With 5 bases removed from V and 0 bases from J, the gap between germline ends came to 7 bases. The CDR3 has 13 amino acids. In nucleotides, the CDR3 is TGTGCCAGCAGTACCGCCCTGAACACTGAAGCTTTCTTT. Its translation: CASSTALNTEAFF.

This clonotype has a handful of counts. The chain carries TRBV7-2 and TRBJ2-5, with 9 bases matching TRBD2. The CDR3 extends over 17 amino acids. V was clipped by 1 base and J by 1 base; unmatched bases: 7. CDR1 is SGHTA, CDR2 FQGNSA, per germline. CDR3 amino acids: CASSLGFEREAQETQYF. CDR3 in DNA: TGTGCCAGCAGCTTAGGTTTCGAGCGGGAGGCCCAAGAGACCCAGTACTTC.

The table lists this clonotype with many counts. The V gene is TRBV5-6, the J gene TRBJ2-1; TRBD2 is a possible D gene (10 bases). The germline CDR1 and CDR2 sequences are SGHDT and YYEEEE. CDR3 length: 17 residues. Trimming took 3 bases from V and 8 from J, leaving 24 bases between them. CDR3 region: CASSWDRVLAGDDEQFF. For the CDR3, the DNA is TGTGCCAGCAGCTGGGACAGGGTGCTAGCGGGAGATGATGAGCAGTTCTTC.

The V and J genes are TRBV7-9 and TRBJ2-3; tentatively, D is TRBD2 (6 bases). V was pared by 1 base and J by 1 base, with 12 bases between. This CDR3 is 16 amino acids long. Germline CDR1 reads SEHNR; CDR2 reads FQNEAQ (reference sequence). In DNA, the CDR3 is TGTGCCAGCAGCTTAGTGCCGGGGGTTGGCACAGATACGCAGTATTTT. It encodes CASSLVPGVGTDTQYF.

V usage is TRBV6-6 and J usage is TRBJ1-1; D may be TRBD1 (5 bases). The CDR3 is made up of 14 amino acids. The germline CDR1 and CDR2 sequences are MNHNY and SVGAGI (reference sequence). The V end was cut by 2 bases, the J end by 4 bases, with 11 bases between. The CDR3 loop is CASSYGALSTEAFF. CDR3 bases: TGTGCCAGCAGTTACGGGGCCTTGAGCACTGAAGCTTTCTTT.

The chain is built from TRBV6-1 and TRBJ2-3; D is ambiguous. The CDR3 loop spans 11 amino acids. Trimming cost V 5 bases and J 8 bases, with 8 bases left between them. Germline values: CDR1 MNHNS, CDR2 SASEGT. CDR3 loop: CASSFLGTQYF. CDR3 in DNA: TGTGCCAGCAGTTTCTTAGGTACGCAGTATTTT.